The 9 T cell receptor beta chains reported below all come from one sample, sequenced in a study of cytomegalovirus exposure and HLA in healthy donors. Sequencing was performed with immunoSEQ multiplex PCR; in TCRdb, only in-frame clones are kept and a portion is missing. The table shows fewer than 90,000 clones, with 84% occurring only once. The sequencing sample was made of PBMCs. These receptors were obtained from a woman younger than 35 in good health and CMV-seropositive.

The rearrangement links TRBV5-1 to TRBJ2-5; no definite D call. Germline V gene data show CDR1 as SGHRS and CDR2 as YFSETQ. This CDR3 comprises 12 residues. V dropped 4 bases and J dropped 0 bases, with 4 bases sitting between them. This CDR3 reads CASSLYQETQYF. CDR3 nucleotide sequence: TGCGCCAGCAGCCTCTACCAAGAGACCCAGTACTTC.

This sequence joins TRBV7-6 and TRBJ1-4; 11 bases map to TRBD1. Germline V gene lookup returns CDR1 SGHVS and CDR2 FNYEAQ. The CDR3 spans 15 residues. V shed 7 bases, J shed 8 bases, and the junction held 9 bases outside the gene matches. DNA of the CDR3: TGTGCCAGCACCACCGGACAGGGGGCGGGAGAAAAACTGTTTTTT. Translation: CASTTGQGAGEKLFF.

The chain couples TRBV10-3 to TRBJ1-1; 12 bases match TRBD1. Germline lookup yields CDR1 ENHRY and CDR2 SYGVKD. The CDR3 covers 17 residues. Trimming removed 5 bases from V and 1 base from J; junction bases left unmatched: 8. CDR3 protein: CAISSGQGANKNTEAFF. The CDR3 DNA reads TGTGCCATCAGTTCGGGACAGGGGGCAAATAAGAACACTGAAGCTTTCTTT.

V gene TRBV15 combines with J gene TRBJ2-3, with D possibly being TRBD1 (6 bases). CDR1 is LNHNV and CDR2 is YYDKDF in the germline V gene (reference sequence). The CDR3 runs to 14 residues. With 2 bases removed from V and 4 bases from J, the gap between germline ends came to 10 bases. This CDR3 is CATSRSTGSDTQYF. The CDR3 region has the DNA TGTGCCACCAGCAGATCTACAGGGTCAGATACGCAGTATTTT.

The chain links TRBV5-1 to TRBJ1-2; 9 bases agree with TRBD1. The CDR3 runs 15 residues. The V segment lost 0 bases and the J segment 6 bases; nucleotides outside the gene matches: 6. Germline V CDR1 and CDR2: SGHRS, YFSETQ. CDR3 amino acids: CASSLAPGTGNGYTF. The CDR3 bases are TGCGCCAGCAGCTTGGCCCCCGGGACAGGGAATGGCTACACCTTC.

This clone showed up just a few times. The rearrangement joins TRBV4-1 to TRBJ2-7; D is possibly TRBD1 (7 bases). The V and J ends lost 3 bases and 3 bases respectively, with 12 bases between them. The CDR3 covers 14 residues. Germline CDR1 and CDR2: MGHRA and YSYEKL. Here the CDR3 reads CASSQDQGGYEQYF. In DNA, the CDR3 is TGCGCCAGCAGCCAGGATCAGGGGGGCTACGAGCAGTACTTC.

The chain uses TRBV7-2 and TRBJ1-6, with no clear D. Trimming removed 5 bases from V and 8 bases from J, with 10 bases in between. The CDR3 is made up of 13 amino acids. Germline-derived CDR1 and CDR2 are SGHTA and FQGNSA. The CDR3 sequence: CASSQTRDSPLHF. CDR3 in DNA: TGTGCCAGCAGCCAAACTAGGGATTCACCCCTCCACTTT. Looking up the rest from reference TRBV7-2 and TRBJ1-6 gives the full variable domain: GAGVSQSPSNKVTEKGKDVELRCDPISGHTALYWYRQSLGQGLEFLIYFQGNSAPDKSGLPSDRFSAERTGGSVSTLTIQRTQQEDSAVYLCASSQTRDSPLHFGNGTRLTVT.

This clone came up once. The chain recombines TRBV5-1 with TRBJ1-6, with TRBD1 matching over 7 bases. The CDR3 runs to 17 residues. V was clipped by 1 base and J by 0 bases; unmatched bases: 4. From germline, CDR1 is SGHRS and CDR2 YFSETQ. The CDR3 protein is CASSLSTGSSYNSPLHF. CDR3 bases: TGCGCCAGCAGCTTGTCGACAGGGAGCTCCTATAATTCACCCCTCCACTTT.

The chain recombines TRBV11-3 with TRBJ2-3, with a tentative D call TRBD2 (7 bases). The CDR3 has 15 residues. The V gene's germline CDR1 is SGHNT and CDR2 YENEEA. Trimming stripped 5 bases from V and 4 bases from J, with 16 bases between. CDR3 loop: CASSLGGARADTQYF. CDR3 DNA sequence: TGTGCCAGCAGCCTGGGGGGGGCCCGGGCAGATACGCAGTATTTT. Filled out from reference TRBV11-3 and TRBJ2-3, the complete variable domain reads EAGVVQSPRYKIIEKKQPVAFWCNPISGHNTLYWYLQNLGQGPELLIRYENEEAVDDSQLPKDRFSAERLKGVDSTLKIQPAELGDSAVYLCASSLGGARADTQYFGPGTRLTVL.